This T cell receptor (beta chain) appears in the sequencing data of a study of T cells expressing NK-cell markers. In the study overall: TCR beta repertoires came from sorted CD3+CD56+NKG2C+, CD3+CD56+NKG2C- and CD3+CD56-NKG2C+ T cells. Study-wide results and limits: Of CD8+ T cells, 1.0-7.0% belonged to dominant NKG2C+ clonotypes in roughly 6 donors. HCMV specificity of the expanded NKG2C+ T cell clones was not established.

TCRdb reanalyzed the 5' RACE reads, giving one entry per CDR3 protein sequence and no DNA. Its listing shows roughly 420,000 distinct CDR3 sequences. As concerns this clonotype: Antigen: not known.

This sequence was found in a woman aged 18 to 75 in good health. Sequencing was done on a sample of blood T cells: a sorted CD56 or NKG2C T cell subset, CD4+ or CD8+ T cells, or bulk PBMC T cells (not recorded which).

CDR3: CASSFGGAGTSGIKTQYF. The rearrangement uses TRBV28 and TRBJ2-5; the D call of TRBD2 rests on TCRdb alone, since no DNA is present to check it. This CDR3 comprises 18 residues. Germline-derived CDR1 and CDR2 are MDHEN and SYDVKM.